Below are 4 T cell receptor beta chains sequenced from a single sample in a study of T cells in Graves' hyperthyroidism and ophthalmopathy. The TCR beta CDR3 regions underwent amplification using RNA transcripts as the source. With the HTBI primer set, the TCR CDR3 went through a first round of RT-PCR. TCRdb called the multiplex PCR reads again in MiXCR, with one record for every CDR3 protein. This table holds about 580,000 distinct CDR3 sequences, around 42% found once. Sequences were obtained from peripheral blood or thyroid tissue (not recorded which). These receptor sequences come from a woman younger than 30 with Graves' hyperthyroidism.

About this clonotype: This may stem from a read error, because a much larger clone lies one nucleotide away. In DNA form, the CDR3 reads TGTGCCAACAGCCAAGACTTGACAAACATGAACACTGAAGCTTTCTTT. Encoded protein: CANSQDLTNMNTEAFF. The chain employs TRBV11-3 and TRBJ1-1; D gene uncertain. The CDR3 consists of 16 residues. Germline V CDR1 and CDR2: SGHNT, YENEEA.

This clonotype was observed many times. The J gene is TRBJ1-5, the V gene TRBV20-1, with D unresolved. This CDR3 comprises 12 residues. The germline CDR1 and CDR2 sequences are DFQATT and SNEGSKA (reference sequence). Between the trimmed V and J ends, which lost 7 bases and 2 bases, there was a span of 9 bases. The CDR3 DNA reads TGCAGTGTTTCCGGGGGCAATCAGCCCCAGCATTTT. Amino acids: CSVSGGNQPQHF.

This clonotype appeared many times. V is TRBV10-1 and J is TRBJ1-1; D is ambiguous. The V gene's germline CDR1 is WNHNN and CDR2 SYGVQD (reference sequence). Trimming pared 6 bases from V and 0 bases from J, leaving 8 bases between. The CDR3 consists of 13 residues. CDR3 nucleotide sequence: TGCGCCAGCAGAGAACAGCTGAACACTGAAGCTTTCTTT. It is translated as CASREQLNTEAFF.

This clonotype was recorded a few times. This chain connects TRBV27 to TRBJ1-2, with 7 bases matching TRBD1. Germline values: CDR1 MNHEY, CDR2 SMNVEV (reference sequence). Trimming at V came to 0 bases and at J to 7 bases, leaving 5 bases not matched to a gene. The CDR3 is made up of 14 amino acids. CDR3 region: CASSLSRRGLGYTF. CDR3 nucleotides: TGTGCCAGCAGTTTATCGAGGAGGGGGCTTGGCTACACCTTC.